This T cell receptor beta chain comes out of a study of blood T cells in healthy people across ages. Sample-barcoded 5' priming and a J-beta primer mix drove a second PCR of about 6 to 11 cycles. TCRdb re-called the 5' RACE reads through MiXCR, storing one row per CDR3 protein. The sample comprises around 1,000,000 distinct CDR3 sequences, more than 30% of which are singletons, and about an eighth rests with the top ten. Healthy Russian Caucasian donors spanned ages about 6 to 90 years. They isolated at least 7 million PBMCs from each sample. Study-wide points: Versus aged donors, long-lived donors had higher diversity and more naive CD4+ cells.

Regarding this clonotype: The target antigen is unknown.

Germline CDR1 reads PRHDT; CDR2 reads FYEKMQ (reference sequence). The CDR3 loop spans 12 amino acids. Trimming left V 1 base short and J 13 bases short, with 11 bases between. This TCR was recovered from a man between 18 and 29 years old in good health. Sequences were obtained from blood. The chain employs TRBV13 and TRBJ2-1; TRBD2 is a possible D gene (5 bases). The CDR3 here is CASSLEGEDQFF. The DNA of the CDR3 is TGTGCCAGCAGCTTAGAGGGAGAGGATCAGTTCTTC.